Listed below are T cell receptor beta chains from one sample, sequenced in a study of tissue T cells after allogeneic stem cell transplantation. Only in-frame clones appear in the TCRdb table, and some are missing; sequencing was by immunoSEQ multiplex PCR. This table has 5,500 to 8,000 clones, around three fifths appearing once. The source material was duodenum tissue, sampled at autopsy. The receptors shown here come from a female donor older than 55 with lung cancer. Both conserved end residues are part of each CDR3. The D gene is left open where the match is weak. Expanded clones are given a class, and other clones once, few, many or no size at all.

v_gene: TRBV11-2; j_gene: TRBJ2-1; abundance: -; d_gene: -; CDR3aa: CASSGDSYNEQFF; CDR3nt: TGTGCCAGCAGCGGGGACTCCTACAATGAGCAGTTCTTC
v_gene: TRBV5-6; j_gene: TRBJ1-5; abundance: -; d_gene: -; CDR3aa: CASSARGSNQPQHF; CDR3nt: TGTGCCAGCAGCGCGAGGGGTAGCAATCAGCCCCAGCATTTT
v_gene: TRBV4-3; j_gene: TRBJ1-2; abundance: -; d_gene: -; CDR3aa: CASSQRRERPVGYTF; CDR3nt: TGCGCCAGCAGCCAACGACGGGAGAGGCCGGTGGGCTACACCTTC
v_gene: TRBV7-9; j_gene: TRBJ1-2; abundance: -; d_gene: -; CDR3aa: CASSLESRYGYTF; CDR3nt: TGTGCCAGCAGCTTAGAGTCTCGCTATGGCTACACCTTC
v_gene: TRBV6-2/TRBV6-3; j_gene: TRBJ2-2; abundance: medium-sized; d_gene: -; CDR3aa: CASSQHSGELFF; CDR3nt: TGTGCCAGCAGTCAACATTCCGGGGAGCTGTTTTTT
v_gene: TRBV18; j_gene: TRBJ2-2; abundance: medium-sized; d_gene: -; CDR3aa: CASSPDLGRRTGELFF; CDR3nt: TGTGCCAGCTCACCAGACTTGGGGCGGAGGACCGGGGAGCTGTTTTTT
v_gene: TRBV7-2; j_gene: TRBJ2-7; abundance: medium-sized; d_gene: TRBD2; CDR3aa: CASSLGGTSGRRHEQYF; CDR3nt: TGTGCCAGCAGCTTAGGTGGGACTAGCGGGAGGAGACACGAGCAGTACTTC
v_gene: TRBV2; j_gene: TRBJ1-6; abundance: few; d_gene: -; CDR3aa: CASIGGAFGNSPLHF; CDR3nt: TGTGCCAGCATCGGGGGGGCGTTCGGAAATTCACCCCTCCACTTT
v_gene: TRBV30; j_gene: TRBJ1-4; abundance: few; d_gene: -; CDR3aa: CAWSQPANEKLFF; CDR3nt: TGTGCCTGGAGTCAGCCGGCGAATGAAAAACTGTTTTTT
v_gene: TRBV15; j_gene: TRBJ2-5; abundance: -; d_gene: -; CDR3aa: CATSRGGRTETQYF; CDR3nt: TGTGCCACCAGCAGAGGAGGGAGGACAGAGACCCAGTACTTC
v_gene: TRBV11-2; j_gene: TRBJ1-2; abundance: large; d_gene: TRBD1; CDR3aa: CASSLDRRQGIGYTF; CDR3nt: TGTGCCAGCAGCTTAGACCGTAGACAGGGTATTGGCTACACCTTC
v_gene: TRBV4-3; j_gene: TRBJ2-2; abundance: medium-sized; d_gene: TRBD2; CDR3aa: CASSQDRASGLDGGELFF; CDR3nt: TGCGCCAGCAGCCAAGATAGGGCTAGCGGCTTAGATGGCGGGGAGCTGTTTTTT
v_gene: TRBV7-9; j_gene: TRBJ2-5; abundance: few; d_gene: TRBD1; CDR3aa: CASSLGQGGAETQYF; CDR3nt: TGTGCCAGCAGCCTCGGACAGGGGGGGGCAGAGACCCAGTACTTC
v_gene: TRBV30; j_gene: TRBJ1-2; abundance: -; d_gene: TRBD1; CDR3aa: CAWRGYTGGRGGPNYGYTF; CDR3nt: TGTGCCTGGAGAGGTTACACAGGGGGCAGGGGAGGCCCTAACTATGGCTACACCTTC
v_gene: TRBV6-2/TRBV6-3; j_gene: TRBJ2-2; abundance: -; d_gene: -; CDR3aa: CASSYPHAGTTGELFF; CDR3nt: TGTGCCAGCAGTTATCCCCATGCGGGGACCACCGGGGAGCTGTTTTTT
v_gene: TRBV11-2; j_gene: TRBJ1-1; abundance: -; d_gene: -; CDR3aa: CASSLDSLTGTEAFF; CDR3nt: TGTGCCAGCAGCTTAGATTCATTAACGGGTACTGAAGCTTTCTTT
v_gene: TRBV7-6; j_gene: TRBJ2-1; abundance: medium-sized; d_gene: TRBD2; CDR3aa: CASSLRTRGPTEQFF; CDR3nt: TGTGCCAGCAGCCTGCGGACTAGGGGCCCCACTGAGCAGTTCTTC
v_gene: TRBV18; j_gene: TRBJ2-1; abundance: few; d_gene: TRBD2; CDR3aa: CASSPVGGGERYNEQFF; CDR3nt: TGTGCCAGCTCACCGGTCGGGGGGGGCGAGAGGTACAATGAGCAGTTCTTC
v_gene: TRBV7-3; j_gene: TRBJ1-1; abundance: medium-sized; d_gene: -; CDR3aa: CASSLEMNTEAFF; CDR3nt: TGTGCCAGCAGCTTAGAAATGAACACTGAAGCTTTCTTT
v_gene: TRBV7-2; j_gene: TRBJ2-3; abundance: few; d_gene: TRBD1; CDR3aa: CASSLGTGLLPTQYF; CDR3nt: TGTGCCAGCAGCTTAGGGACAGGTTTACTCCCTACGCAGTATTTT
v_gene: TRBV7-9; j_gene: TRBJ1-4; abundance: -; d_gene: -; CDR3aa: CASSFDGAEKLFF; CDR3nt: TGTGCCAGCAGCTTCGACGGGGCTGAAAAACTGTTTTTT
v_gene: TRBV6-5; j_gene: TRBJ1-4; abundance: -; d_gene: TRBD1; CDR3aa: CASSRDRDEKLFF; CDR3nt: TGTGCCAGCAGTAGGGACAGGGACGAAAAACTGTTTTTT
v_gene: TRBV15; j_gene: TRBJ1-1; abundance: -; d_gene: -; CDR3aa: CATSPGGGGGRSDTEAFF; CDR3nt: TGTGCCACCAGCCCCGGTGGGGGCGGAGGGAGGTCAGACACTGAAGCTTTCTTT
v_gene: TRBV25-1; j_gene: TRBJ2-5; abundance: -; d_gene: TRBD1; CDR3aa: CASSETWGQTHQETQYF; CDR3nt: TGTGCCAGCAGTGAAACATGGGGACAGACCCACCAAGAGACCCAGTACTTC
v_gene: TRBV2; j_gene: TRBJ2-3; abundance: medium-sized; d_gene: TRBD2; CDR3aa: CASRAPGLVTTDTQYF; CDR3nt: TGTGCCAGCAGGGCCCCGGGACTAGTAACTACAGATACGCAGTATTTT
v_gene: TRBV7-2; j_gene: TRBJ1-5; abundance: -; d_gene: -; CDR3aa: CASSLEFGGRSWHF; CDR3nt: TGTGCCAGCAGCTTAGAATTCGGGGGCCGGTCGTGGCATTTT
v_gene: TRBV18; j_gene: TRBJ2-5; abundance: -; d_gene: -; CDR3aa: CASSLQETQYF; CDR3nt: TGTGCCAGCTCGCTCCAAGAGACCCAGTACTTC
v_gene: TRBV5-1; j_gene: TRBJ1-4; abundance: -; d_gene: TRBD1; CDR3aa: CASSGTGGPDEKLFF; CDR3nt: TGCGCCAGCAGCGGGACAGGGGGCCCCGATGAAAAACTGTTTTTT
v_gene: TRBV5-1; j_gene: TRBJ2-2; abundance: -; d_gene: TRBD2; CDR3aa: CASSLAATSGGPTGELFF; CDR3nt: TGCGCCAGCAGCTTGGCGGCGACTAGCGGGGGGCCCACCGGGGAGCTGTTTTTT
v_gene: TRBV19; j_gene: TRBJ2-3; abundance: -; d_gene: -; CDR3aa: CASSIGGGSTDTQYF; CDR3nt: TGTGCCAGTAGTATCGGCGGAGGAAGCACAGATACGCAGTATTTT
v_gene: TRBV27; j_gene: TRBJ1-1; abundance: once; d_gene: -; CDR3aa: CASSAGLRHTEAFF; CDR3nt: TGTGCCAGCAGTGCCGGACTACGGCACACTGAAGCTTTCTTT
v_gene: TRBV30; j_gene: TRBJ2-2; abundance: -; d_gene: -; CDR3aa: CAWSPPSFGELFF; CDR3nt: TGTGCCTGGAGTCCCCCGAGCTTCGGGGAGCTGTTTTTT
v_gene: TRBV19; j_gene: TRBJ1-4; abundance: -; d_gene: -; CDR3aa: CASSIGSGVGNEKLFF; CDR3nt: TGTGCCAGTAGTATTGGCTCGGGGGTCGGTAATGAAAAACTGTTTTTT
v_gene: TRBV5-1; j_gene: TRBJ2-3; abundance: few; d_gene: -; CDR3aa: CASSLDQMTDTQYF; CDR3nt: TGCGCCAGCAGCTTGGATCAGATGACAGATACGCAGTATTTT
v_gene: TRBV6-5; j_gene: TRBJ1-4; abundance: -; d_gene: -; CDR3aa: CASRRVTGGNEKLFF; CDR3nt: TGTGCCAGCAGGAGGGTTACAGGAGGGAATGAAAAACTGTTTTTT
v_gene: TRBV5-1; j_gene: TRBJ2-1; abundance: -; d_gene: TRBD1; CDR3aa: CASSLHFGQGNEQFF; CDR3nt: TGCGCCAGCAGCTTGCACTTCGGACAGGGCAATGAGCAGTTCTTC
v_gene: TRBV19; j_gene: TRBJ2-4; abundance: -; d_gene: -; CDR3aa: CASTSPNEGKRNIQYF; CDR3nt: TGTGCCAGTACCTCCCCAAATGAGGGGAAACGGAACATTCAGTACTTC
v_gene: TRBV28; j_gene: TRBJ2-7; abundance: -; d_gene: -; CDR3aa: CASSFLRESYEQYF; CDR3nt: TGTGCCAGCAGTTTCTTAAGGGAGTCCTACGAGCAGTACTTC
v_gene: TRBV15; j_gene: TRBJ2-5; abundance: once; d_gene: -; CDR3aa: CATSRDRGETQYF; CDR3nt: TGTGCCACCAGCAGAGATAGGGGTGAGACCCAGTACTTC
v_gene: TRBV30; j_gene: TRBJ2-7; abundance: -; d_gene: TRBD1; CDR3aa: CASRARDRVQYEQYF; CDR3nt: TGTGCCTCAAGGGCAAGGGACAGGGTTCAATACGAGCAGTACTTC
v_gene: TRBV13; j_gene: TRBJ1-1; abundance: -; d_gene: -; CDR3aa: CASHEGANTEAFF; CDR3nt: TGTGCCAGCCACGAAGGAGCGAACACTGAAGCTTTCTTT
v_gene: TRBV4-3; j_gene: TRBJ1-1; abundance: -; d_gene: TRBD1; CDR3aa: CASSQEGQGAEAFF; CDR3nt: TGCGCCAGCAGCCAAGAGGGACAGGGGGCTGAAGCTTTCTTT
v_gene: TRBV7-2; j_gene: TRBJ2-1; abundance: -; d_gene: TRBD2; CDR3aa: CASSRSSGRAFSSYNEQFF; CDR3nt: TGTGCCAGCAGCCGGAGTAGCGGGAGGGCGTTTTCATCCTACAATGAGCAGTTCTTC
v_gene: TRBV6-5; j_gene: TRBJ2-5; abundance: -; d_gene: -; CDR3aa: CASSYGQLRGETQYF; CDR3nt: TGTGCCAGCAGTTACGGACAGTTGCGGGGGGAGACCCAGTACTTC
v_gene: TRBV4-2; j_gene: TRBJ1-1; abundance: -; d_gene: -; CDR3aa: CASSQDLRAGAFF; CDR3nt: TGTGCCAGCAGCCAAGATCTGCGGGCGGGAGCTTTCTTT